This passage covers 5 T cell receptor beta chains from one sample sequenced in a study of neurological immune-mediated disorders. From the 5' RACE reads, TCRdb called clonotypes with MiXCR, one entry per CDR3 protein. The sample consists of under 60,000 distinct CDR3 sequences, under 30% of them appearing once. Material for sequencing was PBMCs. The receptors here all came from a woman aged 70-85 years in good health.

This chain connects TRBV29-1 to TRBJ2-5, with D perhaps matching TRBD1 (5 bases). Trimming removed 6 bases at V and 5 bases at J, with 19 bases between. The CDR3 loop spans 14 amino acids. CDR1 and CDR2 (germline): SQVTM, ANQGSEA. CDR3 DNA: TGCAGCGTCGAGACAGCATCGGTTGGGGAGACCCAGTACTTC. Translating it yields CSVETASVGETQYF.

This clonotype was found many times. The chain has TRBV27 and TRBJ2-1; D may match TRBD1 or TRBD2 (5 bases each). V was cut by 3 bases and J by 0 bases, with 9 bases left in between. The CDR3 sequence is 15 residues long. Germline V gene data show CDR1 as MNHEY and CDR2 as SMNVEV (reference sequence). CDR3: CASSLGRASYNEQFF. CDR3 DNA sequence: TGTGCCAGCAGTTTGGGGCGGGCCTCCTACAATGAGCAGTTCTTC.

The chain employs TRBV5-1 and TRBJ1-1, with 9 bases that match TRBD1. With V trimmed by 7 bases and J by 3 bases, 7 bases remained unmatched. This CDR3 is 14 amino acids long. Germline assignment: CDR1 SGHRS and CDR2 YFSETQ. The CDR3 DNA sequence: TGCGCCAGCTCCCTACAGGGGGCTGACACTGAAGCTTTCTTT. It codes for CASSLQGADTEAFF.

In its sample, this clonotype was seen many times. This chain connects TRBV10-1 to TRBJ1-5; a possible D gene is TRBD1 (5 bases). Germline CDR1 and CDR2: WNHNN and SYGVQD (reference sequence). Trimming removed 3 bases at V and 6 bases at J, with 9 bases between. The CDR3 is made up of 13 amino acids. CDR3 bases: TGCGCCAGCAGTGACCACGGGGGTCAGCCCCAGCATTTT. It is translated as CASSDHGGQPQHF.

This clonotype was recorded at least ten times. The rearrangement uses TRBV5-1 and TRBJ2-5; TRBD2 matches at 14 bases. Trimming at V came to 4 bases and at J to 3 bases, leaving 8 bases not matched to a gene. The CDR3 contains 17 residues. Germline-derived CDR1 and CDR2 are SGHRS and YFSETQ. The CDR3 loop reads CASSVPGLAGVEETQYF. As DNA, the CDR3 is TGCGCCAGCAGCGTACCGGGACTAGCGGGAGTTGAAGAGACCCAGTACTTC.